Below are 27 T cell receptor beta chains sequenced from a single sample in a study of human T cells and chemical hapten exposure. TCRdb ran MiXCR on the RACE reads and lists one entry per CDR3 protein. The data show 370,000 or so distinct CDR3 sequences, with approximately 5% seen just once and about 2.2% held by the top ten. The time point denotes: patch test 1, 2 weeks after DPC sensitization. Treatment in this sample: therapeutic diphenylcyclopropenone sensitization with weekly scalp DPC. The material sequenced was whole blood, taken in connection with sensitization to the hapten diphenylcyclopropenone (DPC). These receptors were taken from a woman between 50 and 59 years old with alopecia areata. Some clones in this sample may be carry-over from other donors' samples.

This clonotype was seen at least ten times. The chain is built from TRBV20-1 and TRBJ2-7, with 8 positions matching TRBD1. This CDR3 contains 13 residues. The V gene end was trimmed by 3 bases and the J gene end by 4 bases; junction bases not matched to a gene: 5. The germline V gene encodes CDR1 DFQATT and CDR2 SNEGSKA (reference sequence). In nucleotides, the CDR3 is TGCAGTGCTAGGCAGGACAGGGTGTACGAGCAGTACTTC. Residues: CSARQDRVYEQYF.

The table lists this clonotype with many counts. The chain recombines TRBV7-2 with TRBJ1-4; D not resolved. Trimming shortened V by 3 bases and J by 0 bases, and 5 bases separated the two germline ends. CDR1 is SGHTA, CDR2 FQGNSA, per germline. The CDR3 totals 14 residues. This chain's CDR3 is CASSLQATNEKLFF. The CDR3 region has the DNA TGTGCCAGCAGCTTGCAAGCAACTAATGAAAAACTGTTTTTT.

This chain links TRBV12-3 or TRBV12-4 with TRBJ1-1, with D possibly TRBD1 on 5 matching bases. Trimming took 2 bases from V and 9 from J, leaving 16 bases between them. This CDR3 has 14 amino acids. CDR3 protein: CASSLTAGGVKAFF. The CDR3 DNA follows: TGTGCCAGCAGTTTAACCGCCGGGGGAGTTAAAGCTTTCTTT.

A word on this clonotype: A much bigger clone sits one base away, suggesting this may be a read error. The chain employs TRBV7-2 and TRBJ2-3, with TRBD2 identical over 9 bases. The CDR3 extends over 13 amino acids. CDR1 is SGHTA, CDR2 FQGNSA, per germline. CDR3 DNA: TGTGCCGGCAGCCCAGGCGGGGGGGCGGGGCAGTATTTT. It translates to CAGSPGGGAGQYF.

This clonotype was detected a few times. The rearrangement joins TRBV20-1 to TRBJ2-3; TRBD1 or TRBD2 may be the D gene (5 bases each). V was pared by 3 bases and J by 1 base, with 8 bases between. The CDR3 extends over 13 amino acids. Per the germline V gene, CDR1 is DFQATT and CDR2 is SNEGSKA (reference sequence). The CDR3 DNA follows: TGCAGTGCTAGGGGACCAGGCACAGATACGCAGTATTTT. Its protein product is CSARGPGTDTQYF.

The gene calls are TRBV10-3 and TRBJ2-3, with TRBD1 identical over 10 bases. The V segment lost 11 bases and the J segment 0 bases; nucleotides outside the gene matches: 8. This CDR3 region has 15 residues. The germline V gene encodes CDR1 ENHRY and CDR2 SYGVKD. The CDR3 DNA follows: TGTGCCTCCAGGGACAGGGGCAGGAGCACAGATACGCAGTATTTT. Its translation: CASRDRGRSTDTQYF.

The rearrangement joins TRBV28 to TRBJ2-3; 8 bases agree with TRBD2. Germline V gives CDR1 MDHEN, CDR2 SYDVKM. CDR3 length equals 16 residues. V shed 4 bases, J shed 5 bases, and the junction held 11 bases outside the gene matches. CDR3 sequence: CASSSGTSSSLDTQYF. In DNA, the CDR3 is TGTGCCAGCAGTTCCGGGACTAGTTCATCTCTAGATACGCAGTATTTT. Full variable domain (remainder filled in from reference TRBV28 and TRBJ2-3): DVKVTQSSRYLVKRTGEKVFLECVQDMDHENMFWYRQDPGLGLRLIYFSYDVKMKEKGDIPEGYSVSREKKERFSLILESASTNQTSMYLCASSSGTSSSLDTQYFGPGTRLTVL.

This clonotype was observed at least ten times. The genes are TRBV18 and TRBJ2-1; D is unclear. Trimming removed 4 bases at V and 3 bases at J, with 13 bases between. The CDR3 totals 15 residues. Germline values: CDR1 KGHSH, CDR2 LQKENI. CDR3 DNA sequence: TGTGCCAGCTCACACCCAATCGTTAACTACAATGAGCAGTTCTTC. This codes for CASSHPIVNYNEQFF. The full variable domain, rest sourced from reference TRBV18 and TRBJ2-1, is NAGVMQNPRHLVRRRGQEARLRCSPMKGHSHVYWYRQLPEEGLKFMVYLQKENIIDESGMPKERFSAEFPKEGPSILRIQQVVRGDSAAYFCASSHPIVNYNEQFFGPGTRLTVL.

This clonotype appeared many times. This chain uses TRBV4-1 with TRBJ1-2; D remains unclear. The CDR3 consists of 13 residues. Trimming took off 1 base at V and 9 bases at J, with 12 bases between the two ends. The germline V gene has CDR1 MGHRA and CDR2 YSYEKL. The CDR3 region has the DNA TGCGCCAGCAGCCAAGTGTTAGAACTAAGCTACACCTTC. It specifies CASSQVLELSYTF.

This clonotype was found a few times. The V and J genes are TRBV7-2 and TRBJ1-2; D might be TRBD1 (5 bases). The germline CDR1 and CDR2 sequences are SGHTA and FQGNSA. The length of the CDR3 is 16 residues. V gave up 5 bases and J gave up 8 bases, with 24 bases separating them. CDR3 sequence reads: CASSQRGGRYGLGYTF. The CDR3 region has the DNA TGTGCCAGCAGCCAAAGGGGCGGACGATATGGACTGGGCTACACCTTC.

This clonotype was counted between two and nine times. The chain links TRBV3-1 to TRBJ2-1; D not resolved. Per the germline V gene, CDR1 is LGHDT and CDR2 is YNNKEL (reference sequence). Trimming removed 4 bases at V and 6 bases at J, with 10 bases between. This CDR3 has 13 amino acids. Written as DNA, the CDR3 is TGTGCCAGCAGCCTATTGTCCGCCAATGAGCAGTTCTTC. This encodes CASSLLSANEQFF.

The chain links TRBV6-5 to TRBJ2-7; the D gene is possibly TRBD1 (5 bases). CDR1 is MNHEY and CDR2 is SVGAGI in the germline V gene. The CDR3 spans 13 residues. V gave up 6 bases and J gave up 2 bases, with 11 bases separating them. CDR3 sequence reads: CASRQTVTYEQYF. As DNA, the CDR3 is TGTGCCAGCAGACAGACAGTGACCTACGAGCAGTACTTC.

This clonotype has ten or more counts. The chain uses TRBV28 and TRBJ2-7, with D possibly called TRBD1 or TRBD2 (6 bases each). Germline V lookup: CDR1 MDHEN, CDR2 SYDVKM. CDR3 size: 15 residues. V lost 2 bases to trimming and J lost 3 bases, with 14 bases between them. The CDR3 is CASSLQTGGFYEQYF. As DNA, the CDR3 is TGTGCCAGCAGTTTACAGACAGGAGGGTTCTACGAGCAGTACTTC.

This clonotype was recorded a few times. The CDR3 is CASRRGLDTQYF. The CDR3 nucleotides read TGTGCCAGCAGAAGGGGCCTGGATACGCAGTATTTT. The rearrangement uses TRBV28 and TRBJ2-3; TRBD1 might be the D (5 bases). The CDR3 runs to 12 residues. The V gene's germline CDR1 is MDHEN and CDR2 SYDVKM. The ends were cut back, 6 bases at V and 6 bases at J, with 10 bases in the middle.

At least ten counts were recorded for this clonotype. V is TRBV24-1 and J is TRBJ2-5; D unresolved. Trimming cost V 3 bases and J 3 bases, with 19 bases left between them. CDR1 is KGHDR, CDR2 SFDVKD, per germline. CDR3 length: 17 amino acids. CDR3 nucleotides: TGTGCCACCAGTGATCCCCCGCGTGATGGCAGTAAAGAGACCCAGTACTTC. Its protein product is CATSDPPRDGSKETQYF.

Ten or more counts support this clonotype. CDR3 DNA: TGTGCCAGCAGTTTAAAGGGGTCAGTAGGGGAGCTGTTTTTT. Translated, it gives CASSLKGSVGELFF. The chain has TRBV12-3 or TRBV12-4 and TRBJ2-2, with a possible D match to TRBD1 (5 bases). V gave up 2 bases and J gave up 8 bases, with 12 bases separating them. The CDR3 length is 14 residues.

This clonotype has at least ten counts. Written as DNA, the CDR3 is TGTGCCACCAGCAGAACTGGTCTCAATCAGCCCCAGCATTTT. Protein sequence: CATSRTGLNQPQHF. The chain recombines TRBV15 with TRBJ1-5; D is uncertain. Germline CDR1 reads LNHNV; CDR2 reads YYDKDF (reference sequence). The ends were cut back, 2 bases at V and 3 bases at J, with 8 bases in the middle. The CDR3 has 14 amino acids.

This clonotype is labeled as medium-sized. This sequence joins TRBV9 and TRBJ1-1; 10 bases fit TRBD1. V shed 7 bases and J 11 bases; nucleotides not matched to a gene: 8. The CDR3 has 12 amino acids. Germline V gene lookup returns CDR1 SGDLS and CDR2 YYNGEE. The CDR3 DNA reads TGTGCCAGCGGAGGGACAGGGGTATCGGCTTTCTTT. Translating it yields CASGGTGVSAFF. Looking up the rest from reference TRBV9 and TRBJ1-1 gives the full variable domain: DSGVTQTPKHLITATGQRVTLRCSPRSGDLSVYWYQQSLDQGLQFLIQYYNGEERAKGNILERFSAQQFPDLHSELNLSSLELGDSALYFCASGGTGVSAFFGQGTRLTVV.

This clonotype occurred many times. The J gene is TRBJ1-1, the V gene TRBV7-9; D is ambiguous. The ends were cut back, 2 bases at V and 0 bases at J, with 10 bases in the middle. The CDR3 is made up of 15 amino acids. Germline V gene data show CDR1 as SEHNR and CDR2 as FQNEAQ (reference sequence). CDR3 nucleotides: TGTGCCAGCAGCTTACCCCCATCAATGAACACTGAAGCTTTCTTT. Protein product: CASSLPPSMNTEAFF.

This clonotype was counted many times. The chain has TRBV24-1 and TRBJ2-1, with a weak D call TRBD1 (6 bases). Germline CDR1 is KGHDR and CDR2 is SFDVKD. V lost 0 bases to trimming and J lost 9 bases, with 14 bases between them. This CDR3 has 15 amino acids. DNA of the CDR3: TGTGCCACCAGTGATTTGAGGCAGGGGTCGGGTGAGCAGTTCTTC. This sequence encodes CATSDLRQGSGEQFF.

This chain connects TRBV2 to TRBJ2-7; 9 positions match TRBD1. Germline V gene sequence: CDR1 SNHLY, CDR2 FYNNEI. CDR3 size: 14 residues. V shed 8 bases, J shed 0 bases, and the junction held 5 bases outside the gene matches. CDR3 region: CASGTGGASYEQYF. In nucleotides, the CDR3 is TGTGCCAGCGGAACAGGGGGCGCCTCCTACGAGCAGTACTTC.

This clonotype showed up just a few times. The chain couples TRBV7-2 to TRBJ2-3; 7 nucleotides line up with TRBD2. Germline assignment: CDR1 SGHTA and CDR2 FQGNSA. The CDR3 consists of 15 residues. Trimming removed 4 bases from V and 5 bases from J; junction bases left unmatched: 9. The CDR3 region has the DNA TGTGCCAGCAGCTCGGGACTACTTCTGATAGATACGCAGTATTTT. Amino acids: CASSSGLLLIDTQYF.

This clonotype has at least ten counts. The chain links TRBV29-1 to TRBJ1-1; weak D call: TRBD1 (6 bases). This CDR3 is 13 amino acids long. V was shortened by 5 bases and J by 0 bases, with 10 bases between the two germline ends. Germline V gene sequence: CDR1 SQVTM, CDR2 ANQGSEA. CDR3 protein: CSVRTVMNTEAFF. The CDR3, as DNA: TGCAGCGTTCGGACAGTTATGAACACTGAAGCTTTCTTT. The full variable domain, rest sourced from reference TRBV29-1 and TRBJ1-1, is SAVISQKPSRDICQRGTSLTIQCQVDSQVTMMFWYRQQPGQSLTLIATANQGSEATYESGFVIDKFPISRPNLTFSTLTVSNMSPEDSSIYLCSVRTVMNTEAFFGQGTRLTVV.

DNA for the CDR3: TGTGCCAGCAGCTTAGAAGGACTTCATACGCAGTATTTT. Protein: CASSLEGLHTQYF. The chain has TRBV7-2 and TRBJ2-3; possibly TRBD2 for D (5 bases). Germline V CDR1 and CDR2: SGHTA, FQGNSA. V was pared by 1 base and J by 7 bases, with 9 bases between. CDR3 size: 13 residues.

This chain uses TRBV30 with TRBJ1-6; D might be TRBD1 (6 bases). The CDR3 totals 15 residues. Trimming shortened V by 0 bases and J by 5 bases, and 11 bases separated the two germline ends. Germline CDR1 and CDR2: GTSNPN and SVGIG (reference sequence). In DNA form, the CDR3 reads TGTGCCTGGAGTGTACTTAACAGGGATAATTCACCCCTCCACTTT. It encodes CAWSVLNRDNSPLHF.

This clonotype was seen a few times. This rearrangement joins TRBV28 to TRBJ2-2; TRBD1 matches at 9 bases. The CDR3 has 16 residues. The ends lost 4 bases at V and 4 bases at J; junction bases unmatched: 7. Germline loops: CDR1 MDHEN, CDR2 SYDVKM. CDR3 sequence reads: CASSYRGRSFTGELFF. In DNA, the CDR3 is TGTGCCAGCAGTTACAGGGGGCGATCATTCACCGGGGAGCTGTTTTTT.

Remarks on this clonotype: This may be a read error, as it is one base from a much larger clone. The conserved closing phenylalanine or tryptophan is absent in this CDR3, likely reflecting a read error. The chain couples TRBV6-5 to TRBJ2-2, with 8 nucleotides matching TRBD1. J gave up 4 bases and V 6 bases, and 1 base lay outside the gene matches. Looked up from germline, CDR1 is MNHEY and CDR2 is SVGAGI. The CDR3 extends over 13 amino acids. For the CDR3, the DNA is TGTGCCAGCAGGGGACAGGCCACCGGGGAGCTGTTTTCT. It codes for CASRGQATGELFS.